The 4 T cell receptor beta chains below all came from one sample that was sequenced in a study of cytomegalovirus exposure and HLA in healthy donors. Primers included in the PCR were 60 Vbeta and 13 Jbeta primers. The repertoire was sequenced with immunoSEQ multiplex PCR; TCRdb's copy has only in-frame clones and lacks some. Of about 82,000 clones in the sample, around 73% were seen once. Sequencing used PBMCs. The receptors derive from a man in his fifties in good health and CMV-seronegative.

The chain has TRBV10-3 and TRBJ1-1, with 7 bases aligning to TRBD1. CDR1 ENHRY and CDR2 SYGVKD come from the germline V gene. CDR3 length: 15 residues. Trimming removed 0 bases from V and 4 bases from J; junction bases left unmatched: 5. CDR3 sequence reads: CAISESGQRTTEAFF. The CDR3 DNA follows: TGTGCCATCAGTGAGTCGGGACAGAGGACCACTGAAGCTTTCTTT.

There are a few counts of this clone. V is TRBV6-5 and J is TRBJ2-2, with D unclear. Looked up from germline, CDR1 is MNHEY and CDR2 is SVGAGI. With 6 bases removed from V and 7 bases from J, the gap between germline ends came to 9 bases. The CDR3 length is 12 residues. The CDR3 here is CASSARSGELFF. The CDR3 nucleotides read TGTGCCAGCAGCGCTAGGAGCGGGGAGCTGTTTTTT.

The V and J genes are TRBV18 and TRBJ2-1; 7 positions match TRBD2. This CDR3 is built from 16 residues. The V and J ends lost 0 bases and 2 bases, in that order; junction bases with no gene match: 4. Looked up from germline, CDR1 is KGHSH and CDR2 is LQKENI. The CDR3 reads CASSPPSGVAYNEQFF. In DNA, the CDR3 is TGTGCCAGCTCACCACCGAGCGGGGTAGCCTACAATGAGCAGTTCTTC. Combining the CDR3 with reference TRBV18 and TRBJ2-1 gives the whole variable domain NAGVMQNPRHLVRRRGQEARLRCSPMKGHSHVYWYRQLPEEGLKFMVYLQKENIIDESGMPKERFSAEFPKEGPSILRIQQVVRGDSAAYFCASSPPSGVAYNEQFFGPGTRLTVL.

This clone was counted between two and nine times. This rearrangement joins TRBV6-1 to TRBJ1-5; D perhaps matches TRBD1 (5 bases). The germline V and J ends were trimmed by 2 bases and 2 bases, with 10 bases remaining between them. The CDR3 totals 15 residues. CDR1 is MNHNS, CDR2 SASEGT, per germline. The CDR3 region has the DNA TGTGCCAGCAGTGAACTTCCAGGGCGCAATCAGCCCCAGCATTTT. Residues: CASSELPGRNQPQHF.